These 10 T cell receptor beta chains were all obtained from the same sample, sequenced in a study of blood T cell repertoires in COVID-19. TCRdb's copy holds only in-frame clones and misses some; the assay was immunoSEQ multiplex PCR. The sample consists of roughly 93,000 clones, around 89% of them appearing once. Sequenced: peripheral blood. The receptors originated from a man aged 50-59 years with acute or convalescent COVID-19.

Written as DNA, the CDR3 is TGTGCCAGTAGCTTAGCGGGGGCGACGACAGATACGCAGTATTTT. This codes for CASSLAGATTDTQYF. The chain carries TRBV19 and TRBJ2-3; 9 bases agree with TRBD2. The CDR3 length is 15 residues. J gave up 3 bases and V 6 bases, and 7 bases lay outside the gene matches. CDR1 LNHDA and CDR2 SQIVND come from the germline V gene (reference sequence).

CDR3 in DNA: TGTGCCATCTTTGCGGACACCGGGGAGCTGTTTTTT. Translating it yields CAIFADTGELFF. This chain uses TRBV10-3 with TRBJ2-2; D not resolved. The CDR3 runs 12 residues. V lost 8 bases to trimming and J lost 3 bases, with 7 bases between them. CDR1 is ENHRY, CDR2 SYGVKD, per germline.

The J gene is TRBJ1-2, the V gene TRBV29-1; 9 bases are shared with TRBD1. Germline CDR1 reads SQVTM; CDR2 reads ANQGSEA. There are 15 residues in the CDR3. Trimming took 4 bases from V and 8 from J; bases not matched to a gene: 14. The CDR3 DNA follows: TGCAGCGTTGGAGGGACAGGGTCCTTCGCCGGGGGCTACACCTTC. The encoded protein is CSVGGTGSFAGGYTF.

The chain is built from TRBV6-5 and TRBJ2-1; D may be TRBD1 (6 bases). Germline CDR1 MNHEY, CDR2 SVGAGI. CDR3 length: 11 residues. Trimming removed 6 bases at V and 6 bases at J, with 6 bases between. The CDR3 sequence is CASRQGNEQFF. The CDR3 nucleotides read TGTGCCAGCAGACAGGGCAATGAGCAGTTCTTC.

The chain has TRBV19 and TRBJ1-2, with 7 positions matching TRBD1. V lost 6 bases to trimming and J lost 4 bases; unmatched junction nucleotides: 11. The CDR3 length is 15 residues. CDR1 is LNHDA, CDR2 SQIVND, per germline (reference sequence). This CDR3 reads CASRPAGTVSYGYTF. DNA for the CDR3: TGTGCCAGTAGGCCAGCCGGGACAGTCAGCTATGGCTACACCTTC.

The rearrangement links TRBV6-2 or TRBV6-3 to TRBJ1-5; tentative D call: TRBD1 (5 bases). Germline loops: CDR1 MNHEY, CDR2 SVGEGT. Trimming took 5 bases from V and 2 from J, leaving 13 bases between them. CDR3 length equals 15 residues. The CDR3, as DNA: TGTGCCAGCAGTACCAGGGAAAGGGGCAATCAGCCCCAGCATTTT. Its translation: CASSTRERGNQPQHF.

V and J are TRBV3-1 (or the pseudogene TRBV3-2) and TRBJ2-2; D remains unclear. The CDR3 sequence is 13 residues long. Germline V lookup: CDR1 LGHDT, CDR2 YNNKEL (reference sequence). V dropped 4 bases and J dropped 4 bases, with 7 bases sitting between them. DNA for the CDR3: TGTGCCAGCAGCCGGAGAAGCACCGGGGAGCTGTTTTTT. Amino acid sequence: CASSRRSTGELFF.

The CDR3 protein is CASRGQAEKLFF. In nucleotides, the CDR3 is TGTGCCAGCAGGGGACAGGCTGAAAAACTGTTTTTT. This chain connects TRBV7-9 to TRBJ1-4, with TRBD1 matching 8 bases. Looked up from germline, CDR1 is SEHNR and CDR2 is FQNEAQ (reference sequence). The trim removed 6 bases at V and 7 bases at J, leaving 1 base unmatched. This CDR3 is built from 12 residues.

This clone was detected only a few times. V and J are TRBV7-9 and TRBJ1-1, with a possible D match to TRBD1 (5 bases). The V and J ends lost 10 bases and 2 bases respectively, with 14 bases between them. The CDR3 sequence is 13 residues long. Germline V gene sequence: CDR1 SEHNR, CDR2 FQNEAQ (reference sequence). The DNA of the CDR3 is TGTGCCACAGGGTCGCAGGGCAACACTGAAGCTTTCTTT. Its protein product is CATGSQGNTEAFF.

This chain uses TRBV10-3 with TRBJ1-2, with D hard to call. Trimming removed 1 base at V and 0 bases at J, with 9 bases between. This CDR3 contains 15 residues. CDR1 ENHRY and CDR2 SYGVKD come from the germline V gene. CDR3: CAISELETSNYGYTF. The DNA of the CDR3 is TGTGCCATCAGTGAGTTGGAGACTTCTAACTATGGCTACACCTTC.